These T cell receptor beta chains were read from a single sample in a study of low-dose radiotherapy and immunotherapy resistance in tumors. TCRdb passed the reads through MiXCR, listing each CDR3 protein once. The sample records roughly 30,000 distinct CDR3 sequences, 45% to 50% being singletons. The sample here was PBMCs, taken after low-dose radiotherapy plus immunotherapy. The receptors were sampled from a male donor with gallbladder cancer. The CDR3 runs from the conserved cysteine through the conserved F or W. Each record gives: V gene, D gene, clone size, J gene, CDR3 protein, CDR3 DNA. A D gene is named only where the DNA matches it firmly. Clone size is stated in some rows and not others, as once, few, many or a class when expanded.

TRBV28	NA	NA	TRBJ2-2	CASSLRGSGELFF	TGTGCCAGCAGTTTAAGGGGATCCGGGGAGCTGTTTTTT
TRBV5-6	NA	NA	TRBJ2-1	CASSGRGVSSYNEQFF	TGTGCCAGCAGCGGGCGCGGTGTCAGCTCCTACAATGAGCAGTTCTTC
TRBV20-1	TRBD2	many	TRBJ2-4	CSATPGTSVSIQYF	TGCAGTGCTACGCCCGGGACTAGCGTTAGCATTCAGTACTTC
TRBV5-4	NA	NA	TRBJ2-7	CASSLSGRVTYEQYF	TGTGCCAGCAGCTTATCTGGACGGGTGACCTACGAGCAGTACTTC
TRBV30	NA	NA	TRBJ1-6	CAWSVYNNSPLHF	TGTGCCTGGAGTGTGTACAATAATTCACCCCTCCACTTT
TRBV28	NA	many	TRBJ2-3	CASHRAVKDTQYF	TGTGCCAGCCACAGGGCAGTGAAGGATACGCAGTATTTT
TRBV4-2	TRBD1	medium-sized	TRBJ2-7	CASSRDRGGHYEQYF	TGTGCCAGCAGCCGTGACAGGGGCGGTCACTACGAGCAGTACTTC
TRBV29-1	NA	NA	TRBJ2-1	CSVEWTRNLYYNEQFF	TGCAGCGTTGAATGGACTCGGAATCTTTACTACAATGAGCAGTTCTTC
TRBV7-9	TRBD1	medium-sized	TRBJ2-7	CASSLGTGGAEQYF	TGTGCCAGCAGCTTAGGGACAGGGGGCGCCGAGCAGTACTTC
TRBV28	NA	NA	TRBJ2-4	CASSFQGLAKNIQYF	TGTGCCAGCAGCTTTCAGGGGTTAGCCAAAAACATTCAGTACTTC
TRBV2	TRBD1	NA	TRBJ2-5	CASSGTGRETQYF	TGTGCCAGCAGTGGGACAGGGAGGGAGACCCAGTACTTC
TRBV6-2/TRBV6-3	TRBD1	NA	TRBJ2-1	CAISRTGGLNEQFF	TGTGCCATCAGTAGGACAGGGGGTCTCAATGAGCAGTTCTTC
TRBV20-1	TRBD1	NA	TRBJ1-6	CSASDRAKSNSPLHF	TGCAGTGCTAGTGACAGGGCCAAGTCTAATTCACCCCTCCACTTT
TRBV24-1	TRBD2	NA	TRBJ2-1	CATSDSTLAGRNEQFF	TGTGCCACCAGTGATTCCACGCTAGCGGGGCGAAATGAGCAGTTCTTC
TRBV7-2	NA	many	TRBJ2-3	CAIGSPRGDTQYF	TGTGCCATTGGCAGCCCACGTGGAGATACGCAGTATTTT
TRBV5-1	NA	NA	TRBJ2-5	CASSLLAGETQYF	TGCGCCAGCAGCTTGTTGGCGGGAGAGACCCAGTACTTC
TRBV5-1	TRBD1	once	TRBJ2-1	CASSRGTGYNEQFF	TGCGCCAGCAGTCGCGGGACAGGGTACAATGAGCAGTTCTTC
TRBV12-3/TRBV12-4	NA	NA	TRBJ2-3	CASNRGGGTDTQYF	TGTGCCAGCAACAGGGGCGGGGGCACAGATACGCAGTATTTT
TRBV7-9	NA	NA	TRBJ2-1	CASNPDRTPYNEQFF	TGTGCCAGCAACCCAGACAGAACACCATACAATGAGCAGTTCTTC
TRBV7-9	NA	medium-sized	TRBJ1-5	CASSFLSWRRPRNQPQHF	TGTGCCAGCAGCTTCCTTAGCTGGCGGAGACCACGAAATCAGCCCCAGCATTTT
TRBV7-3	NA	many	TRBJ2-1	CASSLTAYNEQFF	TGTGCCAGCAGCTTAACGGCCTACAATGAGCAGTTCTTC
TRBV5-1	TRBD2	medium-sized	TRBJ2-1	CASSPGLAGGFYNEQFF	TGCGCCAGCAGCCCAGGACTAGCGGGGGGTTTCTACAATGAGCAGTTCTTC
TRBV2	NA	many	TRBJ2-7	CAFGLGTWEQYF	TGTGCCTTCGGTTTGGGAACGTGGGAGCAGTACTTC
TRBV13	TRBD2	NA	TRBJ2-2	CASSLVGLVEPGELFF	TGTGCCAGCAGCTTAGTGGGACTAGTTGAGCCCGGGGAGCTGTTTTTT
TRBV19	TRBD1	many	TRBJ1-1	CASCDRGGTEAFF	TGTGCCAGTTGTGACAGGGGGGGGACTGAAGCTTTCTTT
TRBV7-9	NA	many	TRBJ1-5	CASSFTSNQPQHF	TGTGCCAGCAGCTTTACCAGCAATCAGCCCCAGCATTTT
TRBV5-4	TRBD1	NA	TRBJ1-2	CASSSSGGIYYGYTF	TGTGCCAGCAGCAGTTCAGGGGGCATTTACTATGGCTACACCTTC
TRBV20-1	NA	NA	TRBJ2-7	CSARRDQGGYEQYF	TGCAGTGCTAGGCGGGACCAGGGGGGGTACGAGCAGTACTTC
TRBV20-1	NA	many	TRBJ1-2	CSASIPGRGYGYTF	TGCAGTGCTAGTATCCCCGGACGGGGCTATGGCTACACCTTC
TRBV4-1	NA	medium-sized	TRBJ2-6	CASSARTGISGANVLTF	TGCGCCAGCAGCGCAAGAACAGGCATCTCTGGGGCCAACGTCCTGACTTTC
TRBV9	TRBD1	many	TRBJ2-7	CASSVGGQPVGGEQYF	TGTGCCAGCAGCGTAGGGGGACAGCCGGTGGGCGGAGAGCAGTACTTC
TRBV27	NA	many	TRBJ2-7	CASSSGGPYEQYF	TGTGCCAGCAGTTCTGGGGGCCCCTACGAGCAGTACTTC
TRBV28	NA	few	TRBJ1-4	CATNSRVANEKLFF	TGTGCCACCAATTCCCGCGTAGCTAATGAAAAACTGTTTTTT
TRBV7-2	TRBD1	few	TRBJ2-7	CASSSRTGGIYEQYF	TGTGCCAGCAGCTCCAGGACAGGGGGTATCTACGAGCAGTACTTC
TRBV2	TRBD1	many	TRBJ1-5	CASIGQGRQPQHF	TGTGCCAGCATTGGACAGGGCCGTCAGCCCCAGCATTTT
TRBV20-1	NA	once	TRBJ2-1	CSARGDLTGSSYNEQFF	TGCAGTGCTAGAGGGGACTTGACAGGTAGCTCCTACAATGAGCAGTTCTTC
TRBV20-1	TRBD1	few	TRBJ1-6	CSAQMGQTYNSPLHF	TGCAGTGCTCAAATGGGACAGACATATAATTCACCCCTCCACTTT
TRBV28	NA	NA	TRBJ2-6	CASSQFSGANVLTF	TGTGCCAGCAGCCAATTTTCTGGGGCCAACGTCCTGACTTTC
TRBV5-4	NA	many	TRBJ2-2	CASSPPGFNTGELFF	TGTGCCAGCAGCCCCCCAGGGTTCAACACCGGGGAGCTGTTTTTT
TRBV30	TRBD1	few	TRBJ2-7	CAWRGQYEQYF	TGTGCCTGGAGGGGACAGTACGAGCAGTACTTC
TRBV20-1	NA	many	TRBJ2-7	CSARKVSSYEQYF	TGCAGTGCTAGAAAGGTTAGCTCCTACGAGCAGTACTTC
TRBV24-1	TRBD2	medium-sized	TRBJ2-1	CATSDSGTSGYNEQFF	TGTGCCACCAGTGATTCCGGGACTAGCGGATACAATGAGCAGTTCTTC
TRBV7-2	TRBD2	NA	TRBJ2-3	CASSLSTSVKLDTQYF	TGTGCCAGCAGCTTAAGTACTAGCGTTAAATTGGATACGCAGTATTTT
TRBV30	TRBD1	NA	TRBJ1-2	CAYNRDRGLSGYGYTF	TGTGCCTACAACCGGGACAGGGGGCTCTCAGGCTATGGCTACACCTTC
TRBV6-1	TRBD1	NA	TRBJ2-1	CASSEVGQGAGNEQFF	TGTGCCAGCAGTGAAGTGGGACAGGGGGCCGGAAATGAGCAGTTCTTC
TRBV28	TRBD2	NA	TRBJ2-7	CASSVPGLATSYEQYF	TGTGCCAGCAGTGTACCGGGACTAGCGACCTCCTACGAGCAGTACTTC
TRBV10-3	TRBD2	many	TRBJ2-1	CAISRGLAGDNEQFF	TGTGCCATCAGCCGAGGACTAGCGGGAGACAATGAGCAGTTCTTC
TRBV28	NA	NA	TRBJ2-3	CASTLGDATDTQYF	TGTGCCAGCACTTTGGGGGACGCCACAGATACGCAGTATTTT
TRBV27	NA	NA	TRBJ1-2	CASSTGPRGYTF	TGTGCCAGCAGTACCGGTCCTCGTGGCTACACCTTC
TRBV6-6	NA	medium-sized	TRBJ1-3	CASSYSTDGRDLSGNTIYF	TGTGCCAGCAGTTACTCGACGGATGGACGGGACCTCTCTGGAAACACCATATATTTT
TRBV13	NA	few	TRBJ2-3	CASSPYLYTQYF	TGTGCCAGCAGCCCATACCTCTATACGCAGTATTTT
TRBV27	NA	NA	TRBJ2-1	CASTPEWRYSYNEQFF	TGTGCCAGCACCCCCGAATGGAGGTACTCCTACAATGAGCAGTTCTTC
TRBV2	TRBD2	NA	TRBJ2-2	CASSGLAGGTGELFF	TGTGCCAGCAGTGGACTAGCGGGAGGTACCGGGGAGCTGTTTTTT